This T cell receptor (beta chain) was obtained from a study of blood T cell repertoires in COVID-19. In germline, CDR1 is DFQATT, CDR2 SNEGSKA (reference sequence). CDR3 length: 11 residues. V was cut by 3 bases and J by 7 bases, with 7 bases left in between. The repertoire was sequenced with immunoSEQ multiplex PCR; TCRdb's copy has only in-frame clones and lacks some. The table records fewer than 95,000 clones, about nine tenths of them present only once. This sequence was found in a male donor with acute or convalescent COVID-19. The J gene is TRBJ1-5, the V gene TRBV20-1; D gene uncertain. The sample consisted of peripheral blood. The CDR3 nucleotides are TGCAGTGCTAGCCCCGTCCAGCCCCAGCATTTT. It codes for CSASPVQPQHF.